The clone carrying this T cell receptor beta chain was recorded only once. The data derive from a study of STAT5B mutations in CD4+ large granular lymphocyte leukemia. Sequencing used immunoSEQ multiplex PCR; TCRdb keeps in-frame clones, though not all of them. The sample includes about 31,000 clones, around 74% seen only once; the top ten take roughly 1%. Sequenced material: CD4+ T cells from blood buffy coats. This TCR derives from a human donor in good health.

The DNA of the CDR3 is TGTGCCAGCTCACCACAAAAGGGGGGGAATTCACCCCTCCACTTT. Its protein product is CASSPQKGGNSPLHF. This rearrangement joins TRBV18 to TRBJ1-6; possible D gene TRBD1, 6 bases. In germline, CDR1 is KGHSH, CDR2 LQKENI. The CDR3 runs to 15 residues. Trimming took 1 base from V and 7 from J, leaving 11 bases between them.